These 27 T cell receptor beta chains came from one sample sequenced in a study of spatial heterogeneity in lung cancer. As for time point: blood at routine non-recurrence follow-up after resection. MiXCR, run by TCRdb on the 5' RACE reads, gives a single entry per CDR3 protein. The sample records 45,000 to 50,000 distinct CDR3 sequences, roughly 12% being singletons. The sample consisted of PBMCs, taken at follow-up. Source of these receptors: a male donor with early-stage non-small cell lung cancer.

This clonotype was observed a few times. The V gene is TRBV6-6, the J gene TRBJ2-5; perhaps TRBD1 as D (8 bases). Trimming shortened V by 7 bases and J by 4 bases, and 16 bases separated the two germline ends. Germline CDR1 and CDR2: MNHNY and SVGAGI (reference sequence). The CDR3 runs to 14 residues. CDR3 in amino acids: CASIPTGEGETQYF. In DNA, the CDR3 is TGTGCCAGCATTCCGACAGGGGAGGGAGAGACCCAGTACTTC.

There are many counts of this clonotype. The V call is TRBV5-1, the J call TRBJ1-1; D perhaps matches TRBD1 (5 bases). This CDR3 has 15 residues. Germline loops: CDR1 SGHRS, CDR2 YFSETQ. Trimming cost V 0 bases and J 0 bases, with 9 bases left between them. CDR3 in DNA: TGCGCCAGCAGCTTGGCCCAGGGCCTGAACACTGAAGCTTTCTTT. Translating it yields CASSLAQGLNTEAFF. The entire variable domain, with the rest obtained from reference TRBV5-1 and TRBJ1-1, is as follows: KAGVTQTPRYLIKTRGQQVTLSCSPISGHRSVSWYQQTPGQGLQFLFEYFSETQRNKGNFPGRFSGRQFSNSRSEMNVSTLELGDSALYLCASSLAQGLNTEAFFGQGTRLTVV.

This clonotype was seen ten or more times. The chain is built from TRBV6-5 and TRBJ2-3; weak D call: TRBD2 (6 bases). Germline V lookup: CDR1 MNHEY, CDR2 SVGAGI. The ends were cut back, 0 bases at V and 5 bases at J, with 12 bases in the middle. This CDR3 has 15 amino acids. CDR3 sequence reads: CASSYSGRGGDTQYF. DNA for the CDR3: TGTGCCAGCAGTTACTCGGGTAGGGGAGGAGATACGCAGTATTTT.

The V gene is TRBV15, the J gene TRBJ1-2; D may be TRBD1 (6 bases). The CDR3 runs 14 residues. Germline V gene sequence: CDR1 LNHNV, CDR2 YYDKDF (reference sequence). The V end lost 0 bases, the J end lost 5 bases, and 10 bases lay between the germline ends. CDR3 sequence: CATSRDRTAYGYTF. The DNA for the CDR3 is TGTGCCACCAGCAGAGACCGGACAGCTTATGGCTACACCTTC.

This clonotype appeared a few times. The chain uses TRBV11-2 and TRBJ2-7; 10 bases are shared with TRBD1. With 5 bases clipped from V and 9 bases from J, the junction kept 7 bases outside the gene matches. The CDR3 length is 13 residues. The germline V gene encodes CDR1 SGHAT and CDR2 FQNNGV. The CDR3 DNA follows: TGTGCCAGCAGCCGGGACAGGGGTATTGGGCAGTACTTC. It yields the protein CASSRDRGIGQYF.

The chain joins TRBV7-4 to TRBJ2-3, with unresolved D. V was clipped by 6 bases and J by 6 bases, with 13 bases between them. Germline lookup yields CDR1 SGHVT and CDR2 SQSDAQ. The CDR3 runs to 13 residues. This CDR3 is CASRGPDEDTQYF. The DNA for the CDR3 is TGTGCCAGCAGAGGGCCCGACGAGGATACGCAGTATTTT.

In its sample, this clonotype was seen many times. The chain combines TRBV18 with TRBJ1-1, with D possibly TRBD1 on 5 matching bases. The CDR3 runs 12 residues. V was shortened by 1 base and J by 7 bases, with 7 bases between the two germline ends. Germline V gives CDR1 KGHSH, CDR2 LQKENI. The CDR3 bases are TGTGCCAGCTCACCACGACAGTATGAAGCTTTCTTT. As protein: CASSPRQYEAFF.

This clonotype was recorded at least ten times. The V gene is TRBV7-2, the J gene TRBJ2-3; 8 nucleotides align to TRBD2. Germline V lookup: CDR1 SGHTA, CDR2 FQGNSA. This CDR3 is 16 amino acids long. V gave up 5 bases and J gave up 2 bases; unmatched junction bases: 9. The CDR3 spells CASSQRLAWDTDTQYF. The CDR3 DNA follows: TGTGCCAGCAGCCAAAGACTAGCGTGGGACACAGATACGCAGTATTTT.

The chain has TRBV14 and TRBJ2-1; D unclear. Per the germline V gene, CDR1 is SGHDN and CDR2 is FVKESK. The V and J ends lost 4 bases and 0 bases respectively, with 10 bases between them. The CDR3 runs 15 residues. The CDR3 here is CASSPRATSYNEQFF. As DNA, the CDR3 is TGTGCCAGCAGCCCCCGGGCTACCTCCTACAATGAGCAGTTCTTC.

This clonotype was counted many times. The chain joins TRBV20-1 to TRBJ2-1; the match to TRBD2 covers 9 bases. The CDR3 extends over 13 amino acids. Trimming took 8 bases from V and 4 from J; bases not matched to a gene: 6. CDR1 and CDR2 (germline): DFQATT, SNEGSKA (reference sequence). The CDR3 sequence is CSTGGRAYNEQFF. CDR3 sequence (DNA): TGCAGTACAGGCGGGAGGGCTTACAATGAGCAGTTCTTC.

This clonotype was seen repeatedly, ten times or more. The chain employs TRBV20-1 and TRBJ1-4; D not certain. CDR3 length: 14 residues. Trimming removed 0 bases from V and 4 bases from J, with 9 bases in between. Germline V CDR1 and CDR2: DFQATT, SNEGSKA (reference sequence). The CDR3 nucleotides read TGCAGTGCTAGAGATCAGGCGATTAATGAAAAACTGTTTTTT. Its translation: CSARDQAINEKLFF.

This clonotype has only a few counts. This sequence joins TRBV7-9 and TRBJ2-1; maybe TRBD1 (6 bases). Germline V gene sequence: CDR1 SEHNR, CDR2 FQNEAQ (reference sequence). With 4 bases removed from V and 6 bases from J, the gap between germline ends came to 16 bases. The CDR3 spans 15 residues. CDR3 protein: CASSSTRGTANEQFF. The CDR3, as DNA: TGTGCCAGCAGCTCAACCAGGGGTACCGCCAATGAGCAGTTCTTC.

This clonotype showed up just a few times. CDR3 nucleotide sequence: TGTGCCAGCAGCTTAACGCGGACAGACTTCTACGAGCAGTACTTC. Encoded protein: CASSLTRTDFYEQYF. The rearrangement uses TRBV7-2 and TRBJ2-7; D perhaps matches TRBD1 (6 bases). From germline, CDR1 is SGHTA and CDR2 FQGNSA. V dropped 2 bases and J dropped 3 bases, with 14 bases sitting between them. The CDR3 is 15 amino acids.

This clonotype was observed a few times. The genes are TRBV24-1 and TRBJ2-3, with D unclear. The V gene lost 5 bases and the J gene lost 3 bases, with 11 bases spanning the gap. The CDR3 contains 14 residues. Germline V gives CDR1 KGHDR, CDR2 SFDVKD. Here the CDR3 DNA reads TGTGCCACCAGTGGTACTCTCGGAACAGATACGCAGTATTTT. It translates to CATSGTLGTDTQYF.

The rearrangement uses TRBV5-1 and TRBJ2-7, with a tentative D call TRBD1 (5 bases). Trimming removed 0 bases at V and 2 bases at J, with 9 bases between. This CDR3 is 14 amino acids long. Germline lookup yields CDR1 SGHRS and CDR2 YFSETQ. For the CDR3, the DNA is TGCGCCAGCAGCTTGGGACAGAATACCTACGAGCAGTACTTC. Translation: CASSLGQNTYEQYF.

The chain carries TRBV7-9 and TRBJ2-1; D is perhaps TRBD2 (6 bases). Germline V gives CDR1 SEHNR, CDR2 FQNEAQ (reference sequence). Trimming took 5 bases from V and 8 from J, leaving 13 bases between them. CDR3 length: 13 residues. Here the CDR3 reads CASSPTSTHEQFF. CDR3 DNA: TGTGCCAGCAGCCCAACTAGCACCCATGAGCAGTTCTTC.

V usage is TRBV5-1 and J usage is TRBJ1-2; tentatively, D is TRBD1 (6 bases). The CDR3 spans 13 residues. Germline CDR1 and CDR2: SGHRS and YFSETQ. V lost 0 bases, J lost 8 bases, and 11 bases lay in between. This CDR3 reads CASSLGGRGGYTF. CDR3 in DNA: TGCGCCAGCAGCTTGGGCGGCAGGGGAGGCTACACCTTC.

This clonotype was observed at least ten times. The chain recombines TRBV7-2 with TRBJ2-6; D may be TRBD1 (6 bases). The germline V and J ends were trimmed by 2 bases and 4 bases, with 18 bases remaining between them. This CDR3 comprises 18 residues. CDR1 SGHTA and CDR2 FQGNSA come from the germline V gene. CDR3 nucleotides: TGTGCCAGCAGCTTACCACCCTACAGGGTACGCGGGGCCAACGTCCTGACTTTC. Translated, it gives CASSLPPYRVRGANVLTF.

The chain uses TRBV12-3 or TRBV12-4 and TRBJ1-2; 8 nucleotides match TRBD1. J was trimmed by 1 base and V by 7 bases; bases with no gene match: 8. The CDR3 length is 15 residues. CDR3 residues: CASNPGQGSNYGYTF. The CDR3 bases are TGTGCCAGCAATCCCGGACAGGGAAGTAACTATGGCTACACCTTC.

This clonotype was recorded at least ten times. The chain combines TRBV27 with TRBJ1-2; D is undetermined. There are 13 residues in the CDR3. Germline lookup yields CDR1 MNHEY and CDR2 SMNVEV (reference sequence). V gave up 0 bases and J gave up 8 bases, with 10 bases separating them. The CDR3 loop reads CASSLSLLNGYTF. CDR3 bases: TGTGCCAGCAGTTTATCACTATTAAACGGCTACACCTTC.

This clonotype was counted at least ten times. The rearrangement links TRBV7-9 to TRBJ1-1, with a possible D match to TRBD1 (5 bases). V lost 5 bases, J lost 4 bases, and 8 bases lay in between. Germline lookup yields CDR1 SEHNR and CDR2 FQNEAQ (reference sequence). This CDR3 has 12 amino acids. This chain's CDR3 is CASSRQSTEAFF. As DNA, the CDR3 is TGTGCCAGCAGCCGACAGTCCACTGAAGCTTTCTTT.

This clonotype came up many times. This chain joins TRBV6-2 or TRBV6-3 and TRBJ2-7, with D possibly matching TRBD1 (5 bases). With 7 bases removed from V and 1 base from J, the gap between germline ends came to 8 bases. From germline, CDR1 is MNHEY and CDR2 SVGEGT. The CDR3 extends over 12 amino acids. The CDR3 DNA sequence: TGTGCCAGCATGGCAGGGTCCTACGAGCAGTACTTC. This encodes CASMAGSYEQYF.

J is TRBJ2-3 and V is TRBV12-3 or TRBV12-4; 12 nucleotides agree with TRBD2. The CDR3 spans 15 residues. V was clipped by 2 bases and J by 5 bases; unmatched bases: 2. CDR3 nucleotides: TGTGCCAGCAGTTTAACTAGCGGGAGGCTAGATACGCAGTATTTT. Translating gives CASSLTSGRLDTQYF.

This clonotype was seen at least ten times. Here the CDR3 DNA reads TGTGCCAGCATTAATAGGAACACTGAAGCTTTCTTT. Protein sequence: CASINRNTEAFF. The genes are TRBV12-3 or TRBV12-4 and TRBJ1-1; D remains ambiguous. Trimming removed 7 bases at V and 1 base at J, with 7 bases between. The CDR3 has 12 amino acids.

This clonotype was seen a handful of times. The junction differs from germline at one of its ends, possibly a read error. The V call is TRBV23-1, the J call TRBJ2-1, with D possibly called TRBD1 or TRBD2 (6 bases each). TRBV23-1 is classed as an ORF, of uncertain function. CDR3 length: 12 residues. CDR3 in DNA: TGCGCCAGCAGTCGGCGGGACAATGAGGAGTTCTTC. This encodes CASSRRDNEEFF.

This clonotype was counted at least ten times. The CDR3 region is CASSLGEKLFF. CDR3 in DNA: TGTGCCAGCAGTTTAGGTGAAAAACTGTTTTTT. The chain combines TRBV12-3 or TRBV12-4 with TRBJ1-4, with D uncertain. CDR3 length equals 11 residues. Trimming removed 1 base at V and 7 bases at J, with 1 base between.

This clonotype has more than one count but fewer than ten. In DNA form, the CDR3 reads TGTGCCATCAGTGAGCGAGGGGGGGCCAGATACAATGAGCAGTTCTTC. Protein product: CAISERGGARYNEQFF. The J gene is TRBJ2-1, the V gene TRBV10-3; D may be TRBD2 (7 bases). CDR1 and CDR2 from the germline V gene are ENHRY and SYGVKD. Trimming removed 2 bases at V and 4 bases at J, with 15 bases between. The CDR3 has 16 amino acids.